Presented here are 3 T cell receptor beta chains from one specimen sequenced in a study of blood T cell repertoires in COVID-19. The assay was immunoSEQ multiplex PCR, and TCRdb's table has in-frame clones only and misses some. The sample lists about 240,000 clones; about 85% were seen once. The material sequenced was peripheral blood. The receptors were gathered from a woman aged 50 to 60 with COVID-19, enrolled during active disease.

The genes are TRBV28 and TRBJ2-7; tentative D call: TRBD2 (5 bases). The germline CDR1 and CDR2 sequences are MDHEN and SYDVKM. V lost 3 bases and J 6 bases, leaving 12 bases between the germline ends. The CDR3 runs 13 residues. The CDR3 sequence is CASSLRAGSEQYV. The DNA of the CDR3 is TGTGCCAGCAGTTTGAGGGCAGGTTCCGAGCAGTACGTC.

The chain uses TRBV19 and TRBJ2-7; 7 bases are shared with TRBD1. The length of the CDR3 is 15 residues. J was trimmed by 2 bases and V by 0 bases; bases with no gene match: 4. Germline assignment: CDR1 LNHDA and CDR2 SQIVND (reference sequence). The CDR3 protein is CASSIETGATYEQYF. The CDR3 bases are TGTGCCAGTAGTATAGAAACAGGGGCCACCTACGAGCAGTACTTC. Filled out from reference TRBV19 and TRBJ2-7, the complete variable domain reads DGGITQSPKYLFRKEGQNVTLSCEQNLNHDAMYWYRQDPGQGLRLIYYSQIVNDFQKGDIAEGYSVSREKKESFPLTVTSAQKNPTAFYLCASSIETGATYEQYFGPGTRLTVT.

This rearrangement joins TRBV11-3 to TRBJ2-5; TRBD1 matches 7 bases. CDR1 is SGHNT and CDR2 is YENEEA in the germline V gene. Germline trimming cut 5 bases from V and 1 base from J; bases unmatched to any gene: 10. The CDR3 spans 16 residues. CDR3 sequence reads: CASSPPGTATQETQYF. CDR3 nucleotides: TGTGCCAGCAGCCCCCCCGGGACAGCAACCCAAGAGACCCAGTACTTC.